These 19 T cell receptor beta chains were all obtained from the same sample, sequenced in a study of vaccination and CD4 T cells after COVID-19. Treatment specified: roughly 11-day PBMC culture with coronavirus spike peptide pools or control peptides (ViraFEST assay). Their antigen targets remain unknown. Researchers used the Oncomine TCR Beta short-read assay to sequence DNA from cultured CD4+ T cells. TCRdb called the PCR reads again in MiXCR, with one record for every CDR3 protein. The sample lists some 22,000 distinct CDR3 sequences; under 65% were seen once. Sequenced material: CD4+ T cells from blood, cultured in vitro. These receptors all come from a human donor who had recovered from COVID-19.

V and J are TRBV20-1 and TRBJ2-5; TRBD1 might be the D (6 bases). V dropped 6 bases and J dropped 1 base, with 12 bases sitting between them. CDR1 DFQATT and CDR2 SNEGSKA come from the germline V gene (reference sequence). The CDR3 sequence is 13 residues long. CDR3 DNA sequence: TGCAGTGCATGGGGGCAGACCCAAGAGACCCAGTACTTC. As protein: CSAWGQTQETQYF.

The CDR3: CASGLSSKTRTDTQYF. The CDR3 bases are TGTGCCAGCGGACTTAGCAGCAAAACTCGCACAGATACGCAGTATTTT. The chain links TRBV6-1 to TRBJ2-3, with D possibly matching TRBD2 (5 bases). CDR1 is MNHNS and CDR2 is SASEGT in the germline V gene. There are 16 residues in the CDR3. V was pared by 8 bases and J by 1 base, with 19 bases between.

This rearrangement joins TRBV18 to TRBJ1-2; possibly TRBD1 for D (5 bases). The V and J ends lost 2 bases and 1 base respectively, with 8 bases between them. The length of the CDR3 is 14 residues. In germline, CDR1 is KGHSH, CDR2 LQKENI. CDR3 sequence reads: CASSPKGLNYGYTF. The CDR3 nucleotides read TGTGCCAGCTCACCAAAGGGACTTAACTATGGCTACACCTTC.

The V and J genes are TRBV29-1 and TRBJ2-1; D might be TRBD1 (5 bases). The germline V gene has CDR1 SQVTM and CDR2 ANQGSEA. The CDR3 runs to 10 residues. DNA of the CDR3: TGCACTACAGGTTACAATGAGCAGTTCTTC. Translation gives CTTGYNEQFF.

J is TRBJ2-7 and V is TRBV7-2; D uncertain. The CDR3 sequence is 13 residues long. Germline CDR1 is SGHTA and CDR2 is FQGNSA. Between the trimmed V and J ends, which lost 5 bases and 7 bases, there was a span of 15 bases. CDR3 protein: CASSRSVSEEQYF. In DNA form, the CDR3 reads TGTGCCAGCAGCCGGAGCGTCTCGGAGGAGCAGTACTTC.

The chain couples TRBV7-9 to TRBJ2-1, with 8 bases identical to TRBD1. Losses at the gene ends were 2 bases for V and 6 bases for J; bases not matched to a gene: 6. Germline V gene sequence: CDR1 SEHNR, CDR2 FQNEAQ (reference sequence). The CDR3 totals 15 residues. The chain's CDR3 is CASSLLSQGANEQFF. As DNA, the CDR3 is TGTGCCAGCAGCTTACTTAGCCAGGGGGCCAATGAGCAGTTCTTC.

The gene calls are TRBV20-1 and TRBJ2-1, with a tentative D call TRBD2 (5 bases). V lost 1 base to trimming and J lost 0 bases, with 13 bases between them. From germline, CDR1 is DFQATT and CDR2 SNEGSKA (reference sequence). CDR3 length equals 16 residues. The CDR3 is CSARAAGSVSYNEQFF. CDR3 nucleotides: TGCAGTGCTAGAGCGGCGGGCTCCGTCTCCTACAATGAGCAGTTCTTC.

The chain combines TRBV11-3 with TRBJ2-7; TRBD1 agrees at 7 bases. Per germline, CDR1 SGHNT and CDR2 YENEEA. The CDR3 totals 12 residues. V was pared by 5 bases and J by 4 bases, with 2 bases of the junction left unmatched. The CDR3 protein is CASSQDRYEQYF. Here the CDR3 DNA reads TGTGCCAGCAGCCAGGACAGGTACGAGCAGTACTTC.

This CDR3 reads CASSNGGMNTEAFF. CDR3 DNA: TGTGCCAGTAGTAACGGCGGGATGAACACTGAAGCTTTCTTT. V usage is TRBV19 and J usage is TRBJ1-1, with D uncertain. The germline V gene encodes CDR1 LNHDA and CDR2 SQIVND (reference sequence). The CDR3 is 14 residues long. Deletions cut 4 bases from V and 0 bases from J, with 9 bases between.

The gene calls are TRBV2 and TRBJ1-1, with a weak D call TRBD1 (6 bases). The V gene's germline CDR1 is SNHLY and CDR2 FYNNEI. V dropped 5 bases and J dropped 1 base, with 8 bases sitting between them. CDR3 length equals 13 residues. The CDR3 reads CASSRGANTEAFF. For the CDR3, the DNA is TGTGCCAGCAGTCGGGGGGCGAACACTGAAGCTTTCTTT.

The rearrangement uses TRBV27 and TRBJ1-2; tentative D call: TRBD1 (5 bases). The CDR3 is 13 amino acids. Germline V gene sequence: CDR1 MNHEY, CDR2 SMNVEV (reference sequence). The V and J ends lost 6 bases and 4 bases respectively, with 12 bases between them. The CDR3, as DNA: TGTGCCAGCAGACCTGGGGCAGTCTATGGCTACACCTTC. This codes for CASRPGAVYGYTF.

This clonotype appeared a few times. V gene TRBV5-6 combines with J gene TRBJ2-5; 8 bases map to TRBD1. CDR1 is SGHDT and CDR2 is YYEEEE in the germline V gene. This CDR3 has 14 amino acids. V dropped 3 bases and J dropped 10; count of bases not matched to a gene: 11. This CDR3 is CASSYRGNKIGQYF. The CDR3 DNA is TGTGCCAGCAGCTACAGGGGGAACAAGATAGGCCAGTACTTC.

The rearrangement joins TRBV20-1 to TRBJ1-1; D not certain. The CDR3 has 11 amino acids. CDR1 is DFQATT, CDR2 SNEGSKA, per germline (reference sequence). V lost 6 bases and J 0 bases, leaving 5 bases between the germline ends. CDR3 DNA: TGCAGTGCCCGAATGAACACTGAAGCTTTCTTT. The encoded protein is CSARMNTEAFF.

The chain employs TRBV7-2 and TRBJ1-2; D call uncertain. The V end was cut by 2 bases, the J end by 4 bases, with 5 bases between. Germline-derived CDR1 and CDR2 are SGHTA and FQGNSA. The CDR3 covers 12 residues. CDR3 DNA: TGTGCCAGCAGCTTAAACAGCTATGGCTACACCTTC. Protein: CASSLNSYGYTF.

This clonotype was observed a few times. The chain recombines TRBV20-1 with TRBJ1-2; 7 nucleotides agree with TRBD1. In germline, CDR1 is DFQATT, CDR2 SNEGSKA (reference sequence). This CDR3 comprises 15 residues. Trimming at V came to 3 bases and at J to 1 base, leaving 8 bases not matched to a gene. The CDR3 sequence is CSASRSGGGNYGYTF. The CDR3 region has the DNA TGCAGTGCTAGTAGGTCAGGGGGAGGTAACTATGGCTACACCTTC.

The chain joins TRBV30 to TRBJ1-1, with a possible D match to TRBD1 (6 bases). Between the trimmed V and J ends, which lost 4 bases and 1 base, there was a span of 10 bases. Looked up from germline, CDR1 is GTSNPN and CDR2 is SVGIG (reference sequence). The CDR3 loop spans 13 amino acids. CDR3 amino acids: CAWKQGGNTEAFF. CDR3 DNA: TGTGCCTGGAAACAGGGAGGGAACACTGAAGCTTTCTTT.

About this clonotype itself: The germline gene is not matched at one end of the junction; a read error may be the cause. The chain couples TRBV6-1 to TRBJ2-2; D unresolved. The CDR3 has 13 residues. Germline CDR1 is MNHNS and CDR2 is SASEGT. The CDR3 sequence is CASREDPTGELFF. The CDR3 coding sequence is TGTGCCAGCAGGGAAGATCCCACCGGGGAGCTGTTTTTT.

The rearrangement uses TRBV11-3 and TRBJ2-5, with D perhaps matching TRBD2 (6 bases). Germline V gene data show CDR1 as SGHNT and CDR2 as YENEEA. The CDR3 length is 15 residues. Trimming removed 3 bases from V and 0 bases from J, with 11 bases in between. In DNA, the CDR3 is TGTGCCAGCAGCTTTACTCGGGACTACCAAGAGACCCAGTACTTC. Amino acids: CASSFTRDYQETQYF.

The genes are TRBV19 and TRBJ1-2, with 7 bases that match TRBD1. The ends lost 10 bases at V and 4 bases at J; junction bases unmatched: 9. In germline, CDR1 is LNHDA, CDR2 SQIVND (reference sequence). This CDR3 has 13 amino acids. CDR3 protein: CAISYRGTYGYTF. The CDR3 nucleotides are TGTGCCATCTCATACAGGGGTACCTATGGCTACACCTTC.